Listed below are T cell receptor beta chains from one sample, sequenced in a study of T cell responses to AZD1222 COVID-19 vaccine. The data were produced by immunoSEQ multiplex PCR, yet TCRdb's version contains in-frame clones alone and is incomplete. In the table there are under 200,000 clones, approximately 91% of which are singletons. Sequencing used peripheral blood, obtained on day 0 of AZD1222 vaccination. The receptors were gathered from an adult in good health. Each CDR3 is given with its conserved first and last residue. D genes are given only for firm matches. Clone size appears in some rows only: once, few, many, or a class for an expanded clone.

j_call cdr3_length clone_size d_call v_call cdr3_aa cdr3_nt
TRBJ2-3 15 . TRBD2 TRBV5-1 CASSIPLADTDTQYF TGCGCCAGCAGCATACCACTAGCGGATACAGATACGCAGTATTTT
TRBJ2-5 15 . . TRBV27 CASSLSKRGEGTQYF TGTGCCAGCAGTTTATCGAAGAGGGGCGAAGGGACCCAGTACTTC
TRBJ2-2 16 . . TRBV5-1 CASSLGFRGASGELFF TGCGCCAGCAGCTTGGGCTTCAGGGGAGCGTCCGGGGAGCTGTTTTTT
TRBJ1-6 14 . . TRBV5-1 CASSRGRESSPLHF TGCGCCAGCAGCCGCGGGAGGGAAAGTTCACCCCTCCACTTT
TRBJ2-7 13 . . TRBV2 CANTVVTSYEQYF TGTGCCAACACGGTAGTCACCTCCTACGAGCAGTACTTC
TRBJ2-1 14 once TRBD2 TRBV11-3 CASSSSGGGNEQFF TGTGCCAGCAGCTCGTCGGGAGGGGGCAATGAGCAGTTCTTC
TRBJ2-2 14 . TRBD1 TRBV19 CASSSAWDSGELFF TGTGCCAGTAGTAGCGCCTGGGACAGCGGGGAGCTGTTTTTT
TRBJ2-3 13 . . TRBV2 CASSGSLTDTQYF TGTGCCAGCAGTGGATCCCTCACAGATACGCAGTATTTT
TRBJ1-1 14 . . TRBV9 CASSVATVGTEAFF TGTGCCAGCAGCGTAGCTACGGTGGGCACTGAAGCTTTCTTT
TRBJ2-1 11 . . TRBV20-1 CSASDTHEQFF TGCAGTGCTAGTGATACGCATGAGCAGTTCTTC
TRBJ1-1 15 few TRBD1 TRBV7-9 CASSKLRQGVTEAFF TGTGCCAGCAGCAAACTTAGACAGGGGGTCACTGAAGCTTTCTTT
TRBJ2-1 15 . TRBD2 TRBV5-6 CASSMSGGAGNEQFF TGTGCCAGCAGTATGAGCGGGGGGGCAGGCAATGAGCAGTTCTTC
TRBJ2-7 15 . TRBD1 TRBV4-1 CASSHLDRGDYEQYF TGCGCCAGCAGCCATCTGGACAGGGGGGACTACGAGCAGTACTTC
TRBJ2-7 15 . TRBD1 TRBV7-8 CASSFRTGVIHEQYF TGTGCCAGCAGCTTTAGGACAGGGGTAATCCACGAGCAGTACTTC
TRBJ2-7 15 . TRBD1 TRBV7-2 CASSSYGTGGYEQYF TGTGCCAGCAGCTCTTACGGGACAGGGGGCTACGAGCAGTACTTC
TRBJ2-5 12 . . TRBV5-1 CASSARSETQYF TGCGCCAGCAGTGCCAGGTCGGAGACCCAGTACTTC
TRBJ1-1 14 . . TRBV28 CASRLGLGNTEAFF TGTGCCAGCAGACTAGGGCTGGGGAACACTGAAGCTTTCTTT
TRBJ2-7 13 . . TRBV9 CASSVRQSGEQYF TGTGCCAGCAGCGTTCGCCAGTCGGGGGAGCAGTACTTC
TRBJ1-5 11 . . TRBV12-3/TRBV12-4 CASSLSHPQHF TGTGCCAGCAGTTTGTCGCATCCCCAGCATTTT
TRBJ1-1 13 . . TRBV27 CASSFFQGAEAFF TGTGCCAGCAGTTTTTTCCAGGGCGCTGAAGCTTTCTTT
TRBJ2-7 14 . . TRBV14 CASSQVLASYEQYF TGTGCCAGCAGCCAAGTCCTAGCGTCGTACGAGCAGTACTTC
TRBJ2-7 12 . . TRBV7-3 CASSSTSGEQYF TGTGCCAGCAGCTCCACTTCGGGGGAGCAGTACTTC
TRBJ2-1 14 once . TRBV5-1 CASSLETAYNEQFF TGCGCCAGCAGCTTGGAGACAGCTTACAATGAGCAGTTCTTC
TRBJ2-7 12 . . TRBV19 CASSPTAGEQYF TGTGCCAGTAGTCCTACCGCGGGCGAGCAGTACTTC
TRBJ2-2 13 . . TRBV9 CASSSLGGGELFF TGTGCCAGCAGTTCCTTGGGGGGTGGGGAGCTGTTTTTT
TRBJ1-4 14 once . TRBV7-2 CASSLGPGGEKLFF TGTGCCAGCAGCTTAGGCCCTGGGGGTGAAAAACTGTTTTTT
TRBJ2-7 11 . . TRBV12-3/TRBV12-4 CASSLGPEQYF TGTGCCAGCAGTTTGGGTCCCGAGCAGTACTTC
TRBJ2-3 14 . . TRBV14 CASSPRTIGNTQYF TGTGCCAGCAGCCCTCGCACAATCGGGAATACGCAGTATTTT
TRBJ2-5 14 . . TRBV2 CASSERGYQETQYF TGTGCCAGCAGTGAGAGGGGGTACCAAGAGACCCAGTACTTC
TRBJ2-3 16 . TRBD1 TRBV13 CASSDGTGVSTDTQYF TGTGCCAGCAGCGATGGGACAGGGGTTAGCACAGATACGCAGTATTTT
TRBJ2-3 16 once TRBD2 TRBV11-3 CASSLKLAGSTDTQYF TGTGCCAGCAGCTTAAAGCTAGCGGGGTCCACAGATACGCAGTATTTT
TRBJ2-7 15 . TRBD1 TRBV4-1 CASSQAGTDSYEQYF TGCGCCAGCAGCCAAGCCGGGACAGACTCCTACGAGCAGTACTTC
TRBJ1-2 15 few TRBD1 TRBV11-1 CASSLAPGQGYGYTF TGTGCCAGCAGCTTAGCTCCCGGACAGGGCTATGGCTACACCTTC
TRBJ1-2 15 . TRBD1 TRBV19 CASSMTGQGPYGYTF TGTGCCAGTAGTATGACGGGACAGGGCCCCTATGGCTACACCTTC
TRBJ2-1 20 once TRBD2 TRBV9 CASSLGPGTSGSGTYNEQFF TGTGCCAGCAGCCTCGGTCCCGGGACTAGCGGGAGTGGGACCTACAATGAGCAGTTCTTC
TRBJ1-4 11 few . TRBV18 CASSANEKLFF TGTGCCAGCTCCGCAAATGAAAAACTGTTTTTT
TRBJ2-3 14 few . TRBV19 CASKGRDGTDTQYF TGTGCCAGTAAGGGCAGGGACGGGACAGATACGCAGTATTTT
TRBJ2-1 14 . TRBD1 TRBV19 CATSRDRALRGQFF TGTGCCACCTCCCGGGACAGGGCCCTTAGGGGGCAGTTCTTC
TRBJ2-3 15 once . TRBV7-3 CASSPGTLITDTQYF TGTGCCAGCAGCCCCGGGACTCTTATCACAGATACGCAGTATTTT
TRBJ2-1 15 . . TRBV7-3 CASSSGQSSYNEQFF TGTGCCAGCAGCTCTGGACAATCGTCCTACAATGAGCAGTTCTTC
TRBJ2-5 12 . . TRBV29-1 CSVEERVGTQYF TGCAGCGTTGAAGAGAGGGTTGGGACCCAGTACTTC
TRBJ2-3 14 . TRBD2 TRBV19 CASSIGTSPDTQYF TGTGCCAGTAGTATCGGGACTAGCCCGGATACGCAGTATTTT
TRBJ1-2 12 . . TRBV11-1 CASSSPGDGYTF TGTGCCAGCAGCTCCCCAGGGGATGGCTACACCTTC
TRBJ2-3 14 . TRBD1 TRBV7-9 CASSPTGPPDTQYF TGTGCCAGCAGCCCGACAGGGCCCCCAGATACGCAGTATTTT
TRBJ2-7 14 . . TRBV27 CASSLSGLSYEQYF TGTGCCAGCAGTCTATCCGGACTTAGCTACGAGCAGTACTTC
TRBJ2-1 14 . . TRBV19 CASCRDASSNEQFF TGTGCCAGTTGCCGGGACGCTTCTTCGAATGAGCAGTTCTTC
TRBJ2-2 17 . . TRBV7-6 CASSLGPGRASTGELFF TGTGCCAGCAGCTTGGGACCGGGGCGGGCTAGCACCGGGGAGCTGTTTTTT
TRBJ1-1 12 once . TRBV19 CASSHRATEAFF TGTGCCAGTAGCCACAGGGCCACTGAAGCTTTCTTT
TRBJ2-1 15 . TRBD2 TRBV5-1 CASSSRTSHENEQFF TGCGCCAGCAGCTCCCGGACTAGCCATGAAAATGAGCAGTTCTTC